These 16 T cell receptor beta chains were all obtained from the same sample, sequenced in a study of OX40 agonist ivuxolimab in advanced cancers. The protocol was immunoSEQ multiplex PCR, while the TCRdb copy is restricted to in-frame clones and leaves out a portion. The sample shows 75,000 to 100,000 clones, 84% of them seen only once. Sequencing used CD4+ or CD8+ T cells sorted from blood, obtained in a trial of the OX40 agonist ivuxolimab. Receptor source: an adult with an advanced solid tumor such as melanoma, head and neck, liver or kidney cancer.

This chain uses TRBV18 with TRBJ1-1, with TRBD1 matching 10 bases. The germline CDR1 and CDR2 sequences are KGHSH and LQKENI. CDR3 size: 14 residues. With V trimmed by 6 bases and J by 11 bases, 12 bases remained unmatched. The CDR3 here is CASSPGTGAGGAFF. Written as DNA, the CDR3 is TGTGCCAGCTCGCCCGGGACAGGGGCCGGCGGGGCTTTCTTT.

This chain connects TRBV19 to TRBJ1-2, with 7 positions matching TRBD1. Looked up from germline, CDR1 is LNHDA and CDR2 is SQIVND (reference sequence). J lost 0 bases, V lost 4 bases, and 5 bases had no gene match. The CDR3 totals 15 residues. CDR3 coding DNA: TGTGCCAGTAGTACCGGGACAGATTCTAACTATGGCTACACCTTC. This codes for CASSTGTDSNYGYTF.

This clone was seen only once. This chain uses TRBV18 with TRBJ1-2; D is undetermined. Germline V gene data show CDR1 as KGHSH and CDR2 as LQKENI. Trimming shortened V by 3 bases and J by 4 bases, and 3 bases separated the two germline ends. The CDR3 sequence is 11 residues long. CDR3 amino acids: CASSPGYGYTF. CDR3 coding DNA: TGTGCCAGCTCACCGGGCTATGGCTACACCTTC.

CDR3 DNA: TGTGCCAGCAGCTTGAAACAGGGAAACACTGAAGCTTTCTTT. This sequence encodes CASSLKQGNTEAFF. V is TRBV5-4 and J is TRBJ1-1; weak D call: TRBD1 (6 bases). The ends were cut back, 1 base at V and 2 bases at J, with 9 bases in the middle. The germline CDR1 and CDR2 sequences are SGHNT and YYREEE (reference sequence). CDR3 length: 14 residues.

The CDR3 spells CASSATRTSGGSTDTQYF. DNA of the CDR3: TGTGCCAGCAGCGCAACCCGGACTAGCGGAGGTAGCACAGATACGCAGTATTTT. V is TRBV9 and J is TRBJ2-3; TRBD2 aligns across 10 bases. V gave up 3 bases and J gave up 0 bases; unmatched junction bases: 10. Germline V gene lookup returns CDR1 SGDLS and CDR2 YYNGEE. The length of the CDR3 is 18 residues.

Of note for this clone: In the same sample, other DNA sequences code for this CDR3. The chain carries TRBV5-1 and TRBJ1-1; D is unclear. The germline CDR1 and CDR2 sequences are SGHRS and YFSETQ. The V end lost 0 bases, the J end lost 0 bases, and 6 bases lay between the germline ends. This CDR3 has 14 residues. The chain's CDR3 is CASSLGEVNTEAFF. The DNA of the CDR3 is TGCGCCAGCAGCTTGGGGGAAGTGAACACTGAAGCTTTCTTT.

The V and J genes are TRBV5-6 and TRBJ1-2; tentatively, D is TRBD1 (6 bases). Per the germline V gene, CDR1 is SGHDT and CDR2 is YYEEEE. The germline V and J ends were trimmed by 3 bases and 2 bases, with 17 bases remaining between them. The CDR3 loop spans 16 amino acids. This CDR3 is CASSWGGYRVNYGYTF. For the CDR3, the DNA is TGTGCCAGCAGCTGGGGGGGCTACAGGGTGAACTATGGCTACACCTTC.

This clone was counted between two and nine times. The V gene is TRBV18, the J gene TRBJ1-1; D is unresolved. The CDR3 is 15 amino acids. Germline CDR1 and CDR2: KGHSH and LQKENI. The V gene lost 4 bases and the J gene lost 1 base, with 13 bases spanning the gap. In DNA form, the CDR3 reads TGTGCCAGCTCACTACCACCGTACGGGAACACTGAAGCTTTCTTT. Translation: CASSLPPYGNTEAFF.

The CDR3 reads CASSPLSGRGIAGYTF. The DNA for the CDR3 is TGTGCCAGCAGCCCACTATCGGGACGGGGGATAGCGGGCTACACCTTC. This sequence joins TRBV7-2 and TRBJ1-2; D is perhaps TRBD1 (5 bases). V lost 5 bases and J lost 8, with 24 bases in between. Germline-derived CDR1 and CDR2 are SGHTA and FQGNSA. The CDR3 consists of 16 residues.

This rearrangement joins TRBV6-1 to TRBJ1-1, with D possibly matching TRBD1 (6 bases). The length of the CDR3 is 15 residues. The germline V gene has CDR1 MNHNS and CDR2 SASEGT. Trimming removed 4 bases at V and 6 bases at J, with 18 bases between. The CDR3 region is CASSVTRARGAEAFF. The DNA of the CDR3 is TGTGCCAGCAGTGTAACTCGGGCCAGGGGCGCTGAAGCTTTCTTT.

This clone appeared once. Within the sample, other DNA sequences also encode this same CDR3. V is TRBV5-6 and J is TRBJ1-2, with D perhaps matching TRBD1 (5 bases). Germline CDR1 is SGHDT and CDR2 is YYEEEE. The V gene lost 0 bases and the J gene lost 6 bases, with 6 bases spanning the gap. The CDR3 loop spans 12 amino acids. The CDR3 reads CASSLGGDGYTF. CDR3 coding DNA: TGTGCCAGCAGCTTGGGAGGGGATGGCTACACCTTC.

This CDR3 is CASSQEGGAGEKLFF. In DNA form, the CDR3 reads TGTGCCAGCAGCCAAGAAGGGGGGGCGGGTGAAAAACTGTTTTTT. J is TRBJ1-4 and V is TRBV4-2; D might be TRBD1 (6 bases). The CDR3 is 15 residues long. Germline lookup yields CDR1 LGHNA and CDR2 YNFKEQ. Trimming took off 0 bases at V and 7 bases at J, with 12 bases between the two ends.

This rearrangement joins TRBV7-2 to TRBJ2-2; the D gene could be TRBD1 or TRBD2 (6 bases each). The ends were cut back, 6 bases at V and 1 base at J, with 15 bases in the middle. CDR1 is SGHTA and CDR2 is FQGNSA in the germline V gene. This CDR3 spans 16 amino acids. For the CDR3, the DNA is TGTGCCAGCAGTTCGCCGGGGGCAGGGAACACCGGGGAGCTGTTTTTT. This translates into CASSSPGAGNTGELFF. The full variable domain, with the rest looked up from reference TRBV7-2 and TRBJ2-2, is GAGVSQSPSNKVTEKGKDVELRCDPISGHTALYWYRQSLGQGLEFLIYFQGNSAPDKSGLPSDRFSAERTGGSVSTLTIQRTQQEDSAVYLCASSSPGAGNTGELFFGEGSRLTVL.

This sequence joins TRBV6-5 and TRBJ2-1, with TRBD1 as a possible D gene (6 bases). The CDR3 has 14 amino acids. CDR1 MNHEY and CDR2 SVGAGI come from the germline V gene. V was shortened by 2 bases and J by 1 base, with 6 bases between the two germline ends. The CDR3 sequence is CASSYGQSYNEQFF. The CDR3 nucleotides are TGTGCCAGCAGTTACGGACAGTCCTACAATGAGCAGTTCTTC.

This rearrangement joins TRBV6-5 to TRBJ1-1; TRBD1 might be the D (5 bases). V was pared by 0 bases and J by 5 bases, with 10 bases between. The germline CDR1 and CDR2 sequences are MNHEY and SVGAGI. This CDR3 comprises 14 residues. This chain's CDR3 is CASSYSGRETEAFF. DNA of the CDR3: TGTGCCAGCAGTTACTCGGGCAGGGAGACTGAAGCTTTCTTT.

This chain uses TRBV7-9 with TRBJ2-7; 9 positions match TRBD2. This CDR3 comprises 16 residues. The trim removed 4 bases at V and 3 bases at J, leaving 10 bases unmatched. Germline values: CDR1 SEHNR, CDR2 FQNEAQ (reference sequence). The CDR3 nucleotides read TGTGCCAGCAGCTACGGGACTAGCATATCCGGCTACGAGCAGTACTTC. This gives the protein CASSYGTSISGYEQYF.